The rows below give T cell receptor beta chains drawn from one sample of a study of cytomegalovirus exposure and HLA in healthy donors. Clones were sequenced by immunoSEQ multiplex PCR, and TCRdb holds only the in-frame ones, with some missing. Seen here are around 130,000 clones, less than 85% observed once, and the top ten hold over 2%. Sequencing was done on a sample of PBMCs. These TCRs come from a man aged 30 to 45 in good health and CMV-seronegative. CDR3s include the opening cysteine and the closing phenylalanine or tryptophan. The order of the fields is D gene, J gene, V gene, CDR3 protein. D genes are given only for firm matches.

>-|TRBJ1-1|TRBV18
CASSTNNGRQTNTEAFF
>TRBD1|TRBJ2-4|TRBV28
CASSLATGATKNIQYF
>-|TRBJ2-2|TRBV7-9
CASSWYEQGAGELFF
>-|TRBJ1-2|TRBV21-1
CASRKPGQGQGGGYTF
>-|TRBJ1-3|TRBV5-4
CAGGSSGNTIYF
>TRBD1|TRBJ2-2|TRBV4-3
CASSQGTGNNGELFF
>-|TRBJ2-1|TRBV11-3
CASSANPAYNEQFF
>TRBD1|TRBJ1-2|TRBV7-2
CASSPDRDFSGYTF
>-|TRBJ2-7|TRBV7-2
CASSLMAGAYFNEQYF
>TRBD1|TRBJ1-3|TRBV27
CASSPAPTGEGNTIYF
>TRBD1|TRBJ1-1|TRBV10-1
CASSPGQVQTEAFF
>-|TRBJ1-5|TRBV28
CASSGSNQPQHF
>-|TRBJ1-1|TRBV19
CASSINPGGAKTNEAFF
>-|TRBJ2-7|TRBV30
CAWRGAHEQYF
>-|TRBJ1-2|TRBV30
CAWSPGGRGYTF
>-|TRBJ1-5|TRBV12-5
CASGPPGHIRGLSNQPQHF
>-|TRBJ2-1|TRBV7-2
CASISGPSSYNEQFF
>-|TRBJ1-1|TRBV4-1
CASTVVQGRSTEAFF
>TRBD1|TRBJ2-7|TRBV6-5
CASKGQGTHEQYF
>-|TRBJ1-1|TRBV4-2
CASSQDSRVEAFF
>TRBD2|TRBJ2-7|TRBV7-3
CASSLGLADYEQYF
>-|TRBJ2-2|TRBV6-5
CASSYSGDTGELFF
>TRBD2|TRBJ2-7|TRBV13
CASSLSGTSGTLKQYF
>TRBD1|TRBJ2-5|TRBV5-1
CASSLVPGGQETQYF